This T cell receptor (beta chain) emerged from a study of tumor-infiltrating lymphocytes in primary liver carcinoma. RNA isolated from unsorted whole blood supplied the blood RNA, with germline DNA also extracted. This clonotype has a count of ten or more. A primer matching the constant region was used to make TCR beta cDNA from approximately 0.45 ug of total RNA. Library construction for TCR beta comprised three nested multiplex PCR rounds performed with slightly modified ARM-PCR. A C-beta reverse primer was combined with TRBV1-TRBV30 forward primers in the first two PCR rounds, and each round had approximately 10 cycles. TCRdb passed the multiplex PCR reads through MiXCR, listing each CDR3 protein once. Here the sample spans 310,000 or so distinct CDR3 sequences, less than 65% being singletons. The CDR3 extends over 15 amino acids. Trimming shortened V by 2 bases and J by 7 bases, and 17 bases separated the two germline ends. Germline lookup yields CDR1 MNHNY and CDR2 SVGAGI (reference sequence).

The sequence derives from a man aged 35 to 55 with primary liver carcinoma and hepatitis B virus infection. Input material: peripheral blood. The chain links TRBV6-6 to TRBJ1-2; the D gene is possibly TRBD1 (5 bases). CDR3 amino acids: CASSYAFFQGTGYTF. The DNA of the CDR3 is TGTGCCAGCAGTTACGCATTTTTTCAGGGTACTGGCTACACCTTC.